This T cell receptor (beta chain) comes out of a study of blood T cell repertoires in COVID-19. This CDR3 contains 15 residues. J lost 4 bases, V lost 4 bases, and 7 bases had no gene match. Germline V gene sequence: CDR1 SGDLS, CDR2 YYNGEE. Assay: immunoSEQ multiplex PCR; the TCRdb copy retains only in-frame clones and omits some. In the table there are some 120,000 clones, around 80% of which are singletons. The chain links TRBV9 to TRBJ2-1, with 8 bases aligning to TRBD1. Sequences were obtained from peripheral blood. The sequence derives from a woman aged 50 to 65 with acute or convalescent COVID-19. In DNA form, the CDR3 reads TGTGCCAGCAGCCCCGGGGACAGGCCTTACAATGAGCAGTTCTTC. Its translation: CASSPGDRPYNEQFF.